Detailed here is one TCR beta chain. The antigen is not known. The donors were part of the 120-subject validation cohort, which stood apart from the approximately 630-subject first cohort. This sample stems from a study of cytomegalovirus exposure and HLA in healthy donors. At the level of the study: A later analysis reported the same platform for the roughly 110 validation repertoires and the roughly 650 first-cohort repertoires. Findings and caveats of the study: About 180 TCR beta chains were listed as cytomegalovirus-associated.

Data came from immunoSEQ multiplex PCR; TCRdb stores just in-frame clones and leaves some out. In the table there are 350,000 or so clones, roughly 89% of which are singletons. From germline, CDR1 is MRHNA and CDR2 SNTAGT. The CDR3 sequence is 19 residues long. Trimming stripped 7 bases from V and 0 bases from J, with 27 bases between. The chain recombines TRBV6-4 with TRBJ1-2, with a possible D match to TRBD1 (6 bases). This TCR derives from a young woman in good health and CMV-seronegative. Sequences were obtained from PBMCs. The CDR3 sequence: CASTSTVQRQARANYGYTF. In DNA form, the CDR3 reads TGTGCCAGCACCTCGACGGTTCAGAGACAGGCCCGAGCTAACTATGGCTACACCTTC.